Listed below are T cell receptor beta chains from one sample, sequenced in a study of identical twins. One entry per CDR3 protein results from TCRdb running MiXCR on the 5' RACE reads. The table lists roughly 710,000 distinct CDR3 sequences, over 5% of them singletons. Sequences were obtained from naive T cells sorted from blood. All receptors come from a man younger than 35 in good health. Each CDR3 is given with its conserved first and last residue. Each record gives: CDR3 protein, CDR3 DNA, D gene, clone size, V gene, J gene. A D gene is named only where the DNA matches it firmly. Clone size is stated in some rows and not others, as once, few, many or a class when expanded.

CAISDAGTYGYTF,TGTGCCATCAGTGATGCTGGAACATATGGCTACACCTTC,.,many,TRBV10-3,TRBJ1-2
CASSVGFLAREQFF,TGTGCCAGCAGCGTAGGATTCCTGGCGAGAGAGCAGTTCTTC,.,many,TRBV9,TRBJ2-1
CASSRPGGRIDGGYTF,TGTGCCAGCAGCCGGCCGGGCGGACGCATTGATGGTGGCTACACCTTC,.,few,TRBV11-2,TRBJ1-2
CASRPGGEGQPQHF,TGTGCCAGCAGGCCAGGGGGAGAGGGTCAGCCCCAGCATTTT,TRBD1,many,TRBV28,TRBJ1-5
CASLSGAYEQYF,TGTGCCAGCCTTAGCGGGGCCTACGAGCAGTACTTC,TRBD2,few,TRBV6-1,TRBJ2-7
CASSLGTVIVGTYNEQFF,TGTGCCAGCAGCTTGGGGACAGTGATCGTGGGTACCTACAATGAGCAGTTCTTC,TRBD1,.,TRBV7-8,TRBJ2-1
CASSLQTGFSDTQYF,TGTGCCAGCAGCTTACAAACAGGGTTTTCGGATACGCAGTATTTT,.,many,TRBV11-2,TRBJ2-3
CASSLVGQGRSGETQYF,TGCGCCAGCAGCTTGGTGGGACAGGGAAGATCGGGCGAGACCCAGTACTTC,TRBD1,many,TRBV5-1,TRBJ2-5
CASSQDRYGVNEQFF,TGTGCCAGCAGCCAAGACCGGTACGGGGTCAATGAGCAGTTCTTC,.,many,TRBV6-1,TRBJ2-1
CATSKIAGSETQYF,TGTGCCACCAGCAAAATAGCGGGAAGCGAGACCCAGTACTTC,TRBD2,many,TRBV15,TRBJ2-5
CASIGTDTGELFF,TGTGCCAGTATAGGCACAGACACCGGGGAGCTGTTTTTT,.,.,TRBV19,TRBJ2-2
CASSLAPSGSETQYF,TGTGCCAGCAGCTTAGCGCCTAGCGGGAGCGAGACCCAGTACTTC,TRBD2,many,TRBV7-2,TRBJ2-5
CSTGQGAYNEQFF,TGCAGTACCGGACAGGGGGCCTACAATGAGCAGTTCTTC,TRBD1,many,TRBV20-1,TRBJ2-1
CASNEIQGMNTEAFF,TGTGCCAGCAACGAAATACAGGGGATGAACACTGAAGCTTTCTTT,TRBD1,many,TRBV28,TRBJ1-1
CASSPTGGFDGYTF,TGTGCCAGCTCACCCACAGGGGGCTTTGATGGCTACACCTTC,TRBD1,many,TRBV18,TRBJ1-2
CASSLVGIIAGEVYEQYF,TGTGCCAGCAGCTTAGTAGGGATAATAGCGGGAGAGGTCTACGAGCAGTACTTC,TRBD2,few,TRBV11-2,TRBJ2-7
CSAWGLADQYQETQYF,TGCAGTGCTTGGGGACTAGCAGACCAGTACCAAGAGACCCAGTACTTC,TRBD2,many,TRBV20-1,TRBJ2-5
CASSSSASGRDITGELFF,TGTGCCAGCAGTTCTTCCGCTAGCGGGAGAGATATCACCGGGGAGCTGTTTTTT,TRBD2,many,TRBV6-2/TRBV6-3,TRBJ2-2
CATSDFPGTTQGQFF,TGTGCCACCAGTGATTTCCCCGGGACCACCCAAGGGCAGTTCTTC,.,.,TRBV24-1,TRBJ2-1
CATSRRTGDGLLTF,TGTGCCACCAGCAGACGGACAGGGGACGGCTTACTCACCTTC,TRBD1,many,TRBV15,TRBJ1-2
CSVKELTPRDFTYNEQFF,TGCAGTGTCAAGGAGCTTACCCCCAGGGATTTTACCTACAATGAGCAGTTCTTC,.,many,TRBV20-1,TRBJ2-1
CASSFSGTKETQYF,TGCGCCAGCAGCTTCTCCGGGACAAAAGAGACCCAGTACTTC,.,few,TRBV5-1,TRBJ2-5